The source of this T cell receptor beta chain is a study of beta chain features in type 1 diabetes. The sequenced template was cDNA made from the entire isolated RNA. Assay used: immunoSEQ multiplex PCR; TCRdb lists only in-frame clones, some missing. The sample yields fewer than 200,000 clones, 8.1% seen once. In the case of this clone: Its antigen is unknown.

This CDR3 is built from 14 residues. From germline, CDR1 is MNHEY and CDR2 SVGAGI. V dropped 5 bases and J dropped 5; count of bases not matched to a gene: 9. General study results and limits: Whether TCRB rearrangement is influenced by HLA type was left unresolved in this analysis.

This chain uses TRBV6-5 with TRBJ2-7; 7 nucleotides line up with TRBD1. Input material: central memory CD4+ T cells from blood. This TCR was sampled from a man younger than 35 in good health. The CDR3 region is CASSLQGPRDEQYF. CDR3 bases: TGTGCCAGCAGTCTACAGGGGCCTAGGGACGAGCAGTACTTC.